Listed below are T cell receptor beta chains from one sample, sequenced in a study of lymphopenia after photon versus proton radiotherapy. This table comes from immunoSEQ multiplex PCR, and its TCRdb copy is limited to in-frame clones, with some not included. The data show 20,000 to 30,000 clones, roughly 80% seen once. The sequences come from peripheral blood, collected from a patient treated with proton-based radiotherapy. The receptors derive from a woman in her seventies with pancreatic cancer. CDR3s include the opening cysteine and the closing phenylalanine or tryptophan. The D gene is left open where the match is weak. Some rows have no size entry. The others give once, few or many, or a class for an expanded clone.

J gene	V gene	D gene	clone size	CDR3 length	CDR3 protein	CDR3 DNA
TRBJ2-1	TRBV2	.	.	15	CASSGGNMPINEQFF	TGTGCCAGCAGTGGGGGCAATATGCCAATCAATGAGCAGTTCTTC
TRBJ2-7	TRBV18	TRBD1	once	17	CASSPPPWDRVSNEQYF	TGTGCCAGCTCACCACCTCCCTGGGACAGGGTATCTAACGAGCAGTACTTC
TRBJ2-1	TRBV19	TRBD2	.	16	CASSIPSGSSMGEQFF	TGTGCCAGTAGTATCCCTAGCGGGAGTAGTATGGGTGAGCAGTTCTTC
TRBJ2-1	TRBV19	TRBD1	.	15	CASSTDRGLHNEQFF	TGTGCCAGTAGTACGGACAGGGGACTCCACAATGAGCAGTTCTTC
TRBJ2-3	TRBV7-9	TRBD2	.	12	CAAGRGSDTQYF	TGTGCAGCGGGAAGGGGTTCAGATACGCAGTATTTT
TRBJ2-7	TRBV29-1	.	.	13	CSVVTGSSYEQYF	TGCAGCGTTGTAACGGGTTCCTCCTACGAGCAGTACTTC
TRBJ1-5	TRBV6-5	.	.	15	CASSYSVGAQGTQHF	TGTGCCAGCAGTTACAGTGTTGGGGCACAAGGGACCCAGCATTTT
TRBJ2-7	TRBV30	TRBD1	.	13	CAWSPGQDYEQYF	TGTGCCTGGAGTCCCGGACAGGACTACGAGCAGTACTTC
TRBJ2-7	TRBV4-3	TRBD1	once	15	CASSQMTGWDYEQYF	TGCGCCAGCAGCCAAATGACAGGGTGGGACTACGAGCAGTACTTC
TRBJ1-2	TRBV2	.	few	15	CASSEDPPGAGGYTF	TGTGCCAGCAGTGAAGACCCCCCGGGGGCGGGTGGCTACACCTTC
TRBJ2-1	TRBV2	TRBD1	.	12	CASSGTGDEQFF	TGTGCCAGCAGCGGGACAGGGGACGAGCAGTTCTTC
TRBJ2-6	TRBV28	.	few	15	CASSLWASGANVLTF	TGTGCCAGCAGTTTATGGGCCTCTGGGGCCAACGTCCTGACTTTC
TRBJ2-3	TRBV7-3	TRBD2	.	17	CASSLGLAAISTDTQYF	TGTGCCAGCAGCTTAGGACTAGCTGCAATAAGCACAGATACGCAGTATTTT
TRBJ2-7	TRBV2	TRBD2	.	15	CASFGTSGTSREQYF	TGTGCCAGCTTCGGGACTAGCGGGACCAGTAGAGAGCAGTACTTC
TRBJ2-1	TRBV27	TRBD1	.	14	CASGRTGLVNEQFF	TGTGCCAGCGGGAGGACAGGGCTTGTCAATGAGCAGTTCTTC
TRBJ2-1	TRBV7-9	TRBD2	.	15	CASSRGTSGTNEQFF	TGTGCCAGCAGCCGCGGGACTAGCGGGACTAATGAGCAGTTCTTC
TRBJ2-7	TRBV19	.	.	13	CASSYSSSYEQYF	TGTGCCAGTAGTTATTCTTCTTCCTACGAGCAGTACTTC